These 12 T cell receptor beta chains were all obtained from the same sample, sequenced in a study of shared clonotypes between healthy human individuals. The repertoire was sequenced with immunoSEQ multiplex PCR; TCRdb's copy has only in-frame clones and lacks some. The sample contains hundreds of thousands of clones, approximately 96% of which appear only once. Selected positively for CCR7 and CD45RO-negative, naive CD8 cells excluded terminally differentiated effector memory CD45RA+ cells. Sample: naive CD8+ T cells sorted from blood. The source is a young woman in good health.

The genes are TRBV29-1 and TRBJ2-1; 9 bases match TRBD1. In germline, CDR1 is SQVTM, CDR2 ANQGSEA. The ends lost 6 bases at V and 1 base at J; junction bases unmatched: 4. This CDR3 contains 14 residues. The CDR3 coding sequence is TGCAGCGTGGGGGGACAGGGTTCCTACAATGAGCAGTTCTTC. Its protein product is CSVGGQGSYNEQFF.

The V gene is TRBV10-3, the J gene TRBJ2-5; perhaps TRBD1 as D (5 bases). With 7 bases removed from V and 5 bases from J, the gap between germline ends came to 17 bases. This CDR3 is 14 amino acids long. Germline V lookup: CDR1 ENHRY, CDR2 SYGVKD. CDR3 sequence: CAIKGEGARETQYF. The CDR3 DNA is TGTGCCATCAAGGGTGAAGGGGCCAGGGAGACCCAGTACTTC.

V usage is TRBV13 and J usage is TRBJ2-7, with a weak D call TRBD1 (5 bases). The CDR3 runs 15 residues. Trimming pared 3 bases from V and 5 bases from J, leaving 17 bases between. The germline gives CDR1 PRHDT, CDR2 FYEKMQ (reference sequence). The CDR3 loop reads CASSLGQGFSHEQYF. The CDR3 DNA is TGTGCCAGCAGCTTGGGGCAGGGCTTTTCCCACGAGCAGTACTTC.

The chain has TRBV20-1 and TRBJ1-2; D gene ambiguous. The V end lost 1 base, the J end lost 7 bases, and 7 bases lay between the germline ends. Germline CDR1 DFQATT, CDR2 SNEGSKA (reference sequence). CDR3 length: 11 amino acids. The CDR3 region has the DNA TGCAGTGCTAGAGTGGGAAGTGGCTACACCTTC. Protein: CSARVGSGYTF.

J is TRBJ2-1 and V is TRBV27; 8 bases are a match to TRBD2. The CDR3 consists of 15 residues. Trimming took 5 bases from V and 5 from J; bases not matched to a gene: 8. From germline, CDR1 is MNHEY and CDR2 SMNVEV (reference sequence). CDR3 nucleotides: TGTGCCAGCAGTAATCCGGGACTAGGACACAATGAGCAGTTCTTC. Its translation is CASSNPGLGHNEQFF.

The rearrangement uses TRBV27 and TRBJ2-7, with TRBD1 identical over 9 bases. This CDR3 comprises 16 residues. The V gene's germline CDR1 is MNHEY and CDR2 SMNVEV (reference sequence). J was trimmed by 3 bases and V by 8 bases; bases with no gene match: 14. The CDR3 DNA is TGTGCCAGCCCATACCTACAGGGGGCAGATTACTACGAGCAGTACTTC. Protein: CASPYLQGADYYEQYF.

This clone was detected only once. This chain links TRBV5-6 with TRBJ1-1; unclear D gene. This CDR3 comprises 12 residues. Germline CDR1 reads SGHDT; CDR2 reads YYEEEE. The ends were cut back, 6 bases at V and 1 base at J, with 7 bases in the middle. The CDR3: CASKIGNTEAFF. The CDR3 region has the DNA TGTGCCAGCAAAATAGGGAACACTGAAGCTTTCTTT.

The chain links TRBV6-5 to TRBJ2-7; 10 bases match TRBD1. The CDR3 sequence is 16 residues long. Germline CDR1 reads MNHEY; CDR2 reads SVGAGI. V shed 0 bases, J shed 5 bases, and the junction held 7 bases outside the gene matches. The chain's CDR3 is CASSYSTSTGGNEQYF. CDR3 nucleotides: TGTGCCAGCAGTTACTCGACTTCGACAGGGGGCAACGAGCAGTACTTC.

The CDR3 DNA follows: TGCAGCGGGAGGCAGGGGGAAGAAGCTTTCTTT. Amino acids: CSGRQGEEAFF. The chain has TRBV29-1 and TRBJ1-1, with TRBD1 matching 7 bases. Germline V gene lookup returns CDR1 SQVTM and CDR2 ANQGSEA. Trimming removed 7 bases from V and 8 bases from J; junction bases left unmatched: 7. CDR3 length: 11 amino acids.

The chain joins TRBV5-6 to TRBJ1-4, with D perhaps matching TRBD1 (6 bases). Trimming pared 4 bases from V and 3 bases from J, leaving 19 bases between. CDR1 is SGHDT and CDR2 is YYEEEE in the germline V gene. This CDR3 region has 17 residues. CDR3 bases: TGTGCCAGCAGCCCGGGGGGACAACAAGTCGCTAATGAAAAACTGTTTTTT. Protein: CASSPGGQQVANEKLFF.

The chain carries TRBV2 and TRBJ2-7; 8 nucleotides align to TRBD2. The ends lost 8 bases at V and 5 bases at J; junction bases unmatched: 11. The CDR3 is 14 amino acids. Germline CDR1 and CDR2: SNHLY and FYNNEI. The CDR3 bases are TGTGCCAGCGATCGTAGAGCGGGAGCCCACGAGCAGTACTTC. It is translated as CASDRRAGAHEQYF.

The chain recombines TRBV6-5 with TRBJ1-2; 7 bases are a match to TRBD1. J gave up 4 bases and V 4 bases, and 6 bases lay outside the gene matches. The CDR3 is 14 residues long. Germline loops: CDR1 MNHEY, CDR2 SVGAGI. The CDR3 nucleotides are TGTGCCAGCAGTTCTACAGGGGCTGGCTATGGCTACACCTTC. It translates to CASSSTGAGYGYTF.